A selection of T cell receptor beta chains follows, all from one sample in a study of cytotoxic CD8 clonotypes in ibrutinib-treated CLL. TCRdb's table, derived via immunoSEQ multiplex PCR, lists solely in-frame clones and lacks some. The table includes fewer than 50,000 clones, 53% detected once. Sequenced here: PBMCs, sampled after 12 months of ibrutinib treatment. The receptors derive from a human donor with chronic lymphocytic leukemia. CDR3s include the opening cysteine and the closing phenylalanine or tryptophan. D genes are given only for firm matches. Clone size is stated in some rows and not others, as once, few, many or a class when expanded.

CDR3aa: CASSLVAGHSGNTIYF
CDR3nt: TGTGCCAGCAGCTTAGTGGCAGGCCACTCTGGAAACACCATATATTTT
j_gene: TRBJ1-3
v_gene: TRBV7-8
d_gene: -
abundance: once

CDR3aa: CASSPGTGGNEQYF
CDR3nt: TGTGCCAGCAGTCCTGGGACAGGGGGCAACGAGCAGTACTTC
j_gene: TRBJ2-7
v_gene: TRBV27
d_gene: TRBD1
abundance: -

CDR3aa: CASSLPGLASSGELFF
CDR3nt: TGTGCCAGCAGCCTGCCGGGACTAGCATCATCGGGGGAGCTGTTTTTT
j_gene: TRBJ2-2
v_gene: TRBV5-6
d_gene: TRBD2
abundance: few

CDR3aa: CASSLDYNSPLHF
CDR3nt: TGTGCCAGCAGCTTAGACTATAATTCACCCCTCCACTTT
j_gene: TRBJ1-6
v_gene: TRBV7-2
d_gene: -
abundance: -

CDR3aa: CASSTLLAGDSGANVLTF
CDR3nt: TGTGCCAGCAGCACTCTACTAGCGGGCGATTCTGGGGCCAACGTCCTGACTTTC
j_gene: TRBJ2-6
v_gene: TRBV5-6
d_gene: TRBD2
abundance: -

CDR3aa: CASRSGNTIYF
CDR3nt: TGTGCCAGCAGGTCTGGAAACACCATATATTTT
j_gene: TRBJ1-3
v_gene: TRBV7-2
d_gene: -
abundance: many

CDR3aa: CASRQGTQPQHF
CDR3nt: TGTGCCAGCCGACAGGGGACTCAGCCCCAGCATTTT
j_gene: TRBJ1-5
v_gene: TRBV21-1
d_gene: -
abundance: -

CDR3aa: CASSLSGVNTGELFF
CDR3nt: TGTGCTAGCAGCCTTTCGGGTGTGAACACCGGGGAGCTGTTTTTT
j_gene: TRBJ2-2
v_gene: TRBV7-7
d_gene: -
abundance: few

CDR3aa: CASRTGPILDTF
CDR3nt: TGTGCCAGCAGGACCGGACCAATCCTTGACACCTTC
j_gene: TRBJ1-2
v_gene: TRBV28
d_gene: -
abundance: few

CDR3aa: CASSSLAGGTHEQYF
CDR3nt: TGTGCCAGCAGTTCCTTAGCGGGGGGCACCCACGAGCAGTACTTC
j_gene: TRBJ2-7
v_gene: TRBV7-6
d_gene: TRBD2
abundance: -

CDR3aa: CASRWGTEGTGELFF
CDR3nt: TGCGCCAGCAGATGGGGGACGGAGGGCACCGGGGAGCTGTTTTTT
j_gene: TRBJ2-2
v_gene: TRBV5-1
d_gene: -
abundance: -

CDR3aa: CATREDSHYGYTF
CDR3nt: TGTGCCACCAGGGAGGACAGTCACTATGGCTACACCTTC
j_gene: TRBJ1-2
v_gene: TRBV15
d_gene: -
abundance: medium-sized

CDR3aa: CASSLWSDTGELFF
CDR3nt: TGCGCCAGCAGCTTGTGGTCAGACACCGGGGAGCTGTTTTTT
j_gene: TRBJ2-2
v_gene: TRBV5-1
d_gene: -
abundance: -

CDR3aa: CASSLFGILNTEAFF
CDR3nt: TGTGCCAGCAGCTTGTTTGGGATATTGAACACTGAAGCTTTCTTT
j_gene: TRBJ1-1
v_gene: TRBV5-4
d_gene: -
abundance: -

CDR3aa: CSVGEGHTEAFF
CDR3nt: TGCAGCGTTGGAGAGGGCCACACTGAAGCTTTCTTT
j_gene: TRBJ1-1
v_gene: TRBV29-1
d_gene: -
abundance: few

CDR3aa: CASSLEQGAAEAFF
CDR3nt: TGTGCCAGCAGTTTAGAACAGGGGGCGGCTGAAGCTTTCTTT
j_gene: TRBJ1-1
v_gene: TRBV28
d_gene: TRBD1
abundance: many

CDR3aa: CASSVTSVEKLFF
CDR3nt: TGTGCCAGCAGCGTGACATCTGTTGAAAAACTGTTTTTT
j_gene: TRBJ1-4
v_gene: TRBV2
d_gene: -
abundance: -

CDR3aa: CASSVGAGEVYEQYF
CDR3nt: TGTGCCAGCAGCGTCGGAGCGGGAGAGGTATACGAGCAGTACTTC
j_gene: TRBJ2-7
v_gene: TRBV9
d_gene: TRBD2
abundance: -

CDR3aa: CASSQGVQGTYEQYF
CDR3nt: TGTGCCAGCAGCCAGGGGGTGCAGGGGACCTACGAGCAGTACTTC
j_gene: TRBJ2-7
v_gene: TRBV4-2
d_gene: -
abundance: -

CDR3aa: CASRTGTSAFF
CDR3nt: TGTGCCAGCAGGACAGGGACCTCAGCTTTCTTT
j_gene: TRBJ1-1
v_gene: TRBV6-1
d_gene: TRBD1
abundance: few

CDR3aa: CASSQVGTDLYGYTF
CDR3nt: TGCGCCAGCAGCCAAGTGGGGACGGACCTATATGGCTACACCTTC
j_gene: TRBJ1-2
v_gene: TRBV4-1
d_gene: -
abundance: few

CDR3aa: CATSRDTQPQHF
CDR3nt: TGTGCCACCAGCAGAGATACTCAGCCCCAGCATTTT
j_gene: TRBJ1-5
v_gene: TRBV15
d_gene: -
abundance: few

CDR3aa: CASSLSRRAYEQYF
CDR3nt: TGTGCCAGCAGTTTATCGAGGAGGGCCTACGAGCAGTACTTC
j_gene: TRBJ2-7
v_gene: TRBV27
d_gene: -
abundance: -

CDR3aa: CASSPWGGPNEQFF
CDR3nt: TGCGCCAGCAGCCCTTGGGGGGGGCCCAATGAGCAGTTCTTC
j_gene: TRBJ2-1
v_gene: TRBV4-1
d_gene: -
abundance: few

CDR3aa: CASSQVPEGLVGISYF
CDR3nt: TGCGCCAGCAGCCAAGTACCGGAGGGACTGGTGGGTATTTCGTACTTC
j_gene: TRBJ2-7
v_gene: TRBV4-1
d_gene: -
abundance: -

CDR3aa: CASSRTSGSAMTGELFF
CDR3nt: TGTGCCAGCAGTCGGACTAGCGGGAGTGCAATGACCGGGGAGCTGTTTTTT
j_gene: TRBJ2-2
v_gene: TRBV25-1
d_gene: TRBD2
abundance: -

CDR3aa: CASSFPGTGVSTEAFF
CDR3nt: TGTGCCAGCAGCTTCCCTGGGACAGGGGTGTCCACTGAAGCTTTCTTT
j_gene: TRBJ1-1
v_gene: TRBV7-8
d_gene: TRBD1
abundance: medium-sized

CDR3aa: CASSLGAGGRQETQYF
CDR3nt: TGTGCCAGCAGCTTAGGTGCAGGGGGCAGACAAGAGACCCAGTACTTC
j_gene: TRBJ2-5
v_gene: TRBV7-9
d_gene: TRBD1
abundance: many

CDR3aa: CASSSPADTQYF
CDR3nt: TGTGCCAGCAGTTCCCCTGCAGATACGCAGTATTTT
j_gene: TRBJ2-3
v_gene: TRBV6-5
d_gene: -
abundance: -

CDR3aa: CASSFGSSETQYF
CDR3nt: TGCGCCAGCAGCTTTGGTAGTTCAGAGACCCAGTACTTC
j_gene: TRBJ2-5
v_gene: TRBV5-1
d_gene: -
abundance: many

CDR3aa: CASRRDSLGYTF
CDR3nt: TGTGCCAGCAGGAGGGACAGCTTAGGCTACACCTTC
j_gene: TRBJ1-2
v_gene: TRBV6-6
d_gene: TRBD1
abundance: -

CDR3aa: CASSLRSGIRIAFF
CDR3nt: TGTGCCAGCAGCTTAAGAAGCGGGATAAGAATAGCTTTCTTT
j_gene: TRBJ1-1
v_gene: TRBV13
d_gene: -
abundance: -

CDR3aa: CATRATEAFF
CDR3nt: TGTGCCACCCGGGCCACTGAAGCTTTCTTT
j_gene: TRBJ1-1
v_gene: TRBV6-6
d_gene: -
abundance: -

CDR3aa: CASSSQENTEAFF
CDR3nt: TGTGCCAGCAGCTCACAGGAGAACACTGAAGCTTTCTTT
j_gene: TRBJ1-1
v_gene: TRBV11-2
d_gene: -
abundance: few

CDR3aa: CASSLVVGTYEQYF
CDR3nt: TGTGCCAGCAGCTTAGTCGTCGGTACCTACGAGCAGTACTTC
j_gene: TRBJ2-7
v_gene: TRBV11-2
d_gene: -
abundance: few

CDR3aa: CASSESAGYYGYTF
CDR3nt: TGTGCCAGCAGTGAAAGCGCCGGCTACTATGGCTACACCTTC
j_gene: TRBJ1-2
v_gene: TRBV6-1
d_gene: -
abundance: -

CDR3aa: CASTSGPTDTQYF
CDR3nt: TGCGCCAGCACAAGTGGGCCCACAGATACGCAGTATTTT
j_gene: TRBJ2-3
v_gene: TRBV5-1
d_gene: -
abundance: -

CDR3aa: CASSPGQAGDTQYF
CDR3nt: TGCGCCAGCAGCCCCGGTCAGGCGGGAGATACGCAGTATTTT
j_gene: TRBJ2-3
v_gene: TRBV4-1
d_gene: -
abundance: -

CDR3aa: CASSLGQALEAFF
CDR3nt: TGTGCCAGCAGCTTAGGACAGGCTCTTGAAGCTTTCTTT
j_gene: TRBJ1-1
v_gene: TRBV7-9
d_gene: -
abundance: -

CDR3aa: CASSGTSGSYEQYF
CDR3nt: TGCGCCAGCAGTGGAACTAGCGGCTCCTACGAGCAGTACTTC
j_gene: TRBJ2-7
v_gene: TRBV10-2
d_gene: TRBD2
abundance: -

CDR3aa: CASSQEGGRPREQYF
CDR3nt: TGCGCCAGCAGCCAAGAGGGCGGGAGGCCGAGGGAGCAGTACTTC
j_gene: TRBJ2-7
v_gene: TRBV4-1
d_gene: TRBD2
abundance: -

CDR3aa: CASSSGTGRGEQYF
CDR3nt: TGTGCCAGCAGCTCCGGGACAGGACGGGGTGAGCAGTACTTC
j_gene: TRBJ2-7
v_gene: TRBV9
d_gene: TRBD1
abundance: -

CDR3aa: CASSFSQTGTEAFF
CDR3nt: TGTGCCAGCAGTTTTTCGCAGACGGGCACTGAAGCTTTCTTT
j_gene: TRBJ1-1
v_gene: TRBV27
d_gene: -
abundance: -

CDR3aa: CVSSALSIMQTQYF
CDR3nt: TGTGTCAGCAGTGCCCTGTCCATAATGCAGACCCAGTACTTC
j_gene: TRBJ2-5
v_gene: TRBV25-1
d_gene: -
abundance: -